The entry below describes one T cell receptor (beta chain). Antigen specificity is unknown. TCRdb re-called the 5' RACE reads and catalogs CDR3 proteins one per entry, DNA excluded. The sample table includes more than 120,000 distinct CDR3 sequences. The CDR3 is 13 amino acids. Germline V CDR1 and CDR2: LNHDA, SQIVND (reference sequence). This entry belongs to a study of T cells expressing NK-cell markers. Overall study context: HCMV seropositivity characterized seven of the eight sequenced donors, and seronegativity one. General study results and limits: Six or seven donors carried dominant NKG2C+ clonotypes that made up about 1.0-7.0% of their CD8+ T cells. It was still unclear whether expanded NKG2C+ T cell clones were HCMV specific. The CD3+CD56-NKG2C+ fraction of a few donors was also led by these clonotypes.

The genes are TRBV19 and TRBJ2-7. The specimen sequenced was blood T cells: a sorted CD56 or NKG2C T cell subset, CD4+ or CD8+ T cells, or bulk PBMC T cells (not recorded which). This clonotype originated in a man aged 18 to 30 in good health. This chain's CDR3 is CASSMGGLHEQYF.